One and the same sample provided the 24 T cell receptor beta chains below, sequenced in a study of spatial heterogeneity in lung cancer. Documented time point: sample taken at primary tumor resection. Whole RNA from tumor, nontumor lung or frozen PBMC was sequenced unsorted. TCRdb passed the 5' RACE reads through MiXCR, listing each CDR3 protein once. The repertoire holds approximately 11,000 distinct CDR3 sequences, with around 4% as singletons. Sequences were derived from normal lung tissue next to the tumor, sampled at surgery. The receptor set was obtained from a male donor with early-stage non-small cell lung cancer.

The table lists this clonotype with a few counts. This beta chain was picked up by a library intended for alpha chains and is off target, so its count carries little meaning. The gene calls are TRBV27 and TRBJ2-5; 7 bases align to TRBD2. CDR3 length equals 16 residues. The germline V gene encodes CDR1 MNHEY and CDR2 SMNVEV (reference sequence). Unmatched junction bases numbered 12, after V lost 3 bases and J lost 5 bases. The CDR3 loop is CASSFAAGTKSETQYF. The DNA for the CDR3 is TGTGCCAGCAGTTTCGCGGCAGGGACTAAAAGTGAGACCCAGTACTTC.

Relative to its sample, this clonotype is medium-sized. Within a library made for alpha chains, this beta chain is off target, and its count is uninformative. The chain employs TRBV20-1 and TRBJ2-7; perhaps TRBD1 as D (6 bases). Trimming removed 0 bases at V and 3 bases at J, with 12 bases between. The germline gives CDR1 DFQATT, CDR2 SNEGSKA (reference sequence). The CDR3 sequence is 14 residues long. CDR3 loop: CSARDEGDHYEQYF. CDR3 coding DNA: TGCAGTGCTAGAGATGAGGGGGATCACTACGAGCAGTACTTC.

There are many counts of this clonotype. Relative to the germline gene, one junction end is altered; a read error may explain this. Little can be read into the size of this beta chain, an off-target read in a library designed for alpha chains. This chain uses TRBV12-3 or TRBV12-4 with TRBJ2-2, with D perhaps TRBD2 (5 bases). This CDR3 comprises 11 residues. The CDR3 protein is CASTRTGELFF. The CDR3 DNA reads as TGTGCCAGCACCCGCACCGGGGAGCTGTTCTTT.

This clonotype was observed many times. This beta chain is an unintended read in a library built for alpha chains; its size means little. This sequence joins TRBV20-1 and TRBJ2-2; TRBD1 matches 10 bases. Trimming at V came to 3 bases and at J to 6 bases, leaving 7 bases not matched to a gene. Germline CDR1 reads DFQATT; CDR2 reads SNEGSKA (reference sequence). The CDR3 spans 15 residues. The CDR3 DNA is TGCAGTGCTAGTTCGACAGGGGGCTTTGCCGGGGAGCTGTTTTTT. Amino acid sequence: CSASSTGGFAGELFF.

Ten or more counts support this clonotype. Found in a library prepared for alpha chains, this beta chain is an off-target read, and its abundance has little meaning. The chain links TRBV20-1 to TRBJ2-1; TRBD2 aligns across 10 bases. The CDR3 sequence is 16 residues long. CDR1 DFQATT and CDR2 SNEGSKA come from the germline V gene (reference sequence). Losses at the gene ends were 0 bases for V and 4 bases for J; bases not matched to a gene: 6. CDR3 coding DNA: TGCAGTGCTAGAGAGGGACTAGCGCAAATTTACAATGAGCAGTTCTTC. Its protein product is CSAREGLAQIYNEQFF.

This clonotype was counted at least ten times. The library was built for alpha chains, so this beta chain is an off-target read and its size means little. V gene TRBV7-9 combines with J gene TRBJ1-3, with no clear D. Germline CDR1 and CDR2: SEHNR and FQNEAQ (reference sequence). This CDR3 is built from 13 residues. V gave up 3 bases and J gave up 2 bases, with 5 bases separating them. This CDR3 reads CASSFNTGNTIYF. The CDR3 DNA follows: TGTGCCAGCAGCTTCAACACTGGAAACACCATATATTTT.

Ten or more counts support this clonotype. This beta chain is an off-target read within a library intended for alpha chains, so its frequency means little. The chain links TRBV5-8 to TRBJ2-6; 7 bases fit TRBD1. The CDR3 has 18 amino acids. V gave up 0 bases and J gave up 0 bases; unmatched junction bases: 6. Germline V lookup: CDR1 SGHTS, CDR2 YDEGEE. CDR3 protein: CASSLVGGLRSGANVLTF. The CDR3 DNA follows: TGTGCCAGCAGCTTGGTAGGGGGCCTTCGCTCTGGGGCCAACGTCCTGACTTTC.

This clonotype was seen repeatedly, ten times or more. With the library built for alpha chains, this beta chain is off target and its frequency is not meaningful. The V and J genes are TRBV4-1 and TRBJ2-5; perhaps TRBD2 as D (6 bases). The ends were cut back, 1 base at V and 5 bases at J, with 14 bases in the middle. The germline gives CDR1 MGHRA, CDR2 YSYEKL. This CDR3 is built from 15 residues. CDR3 amino acids: CASSQAAGWEETQYF. The CDR3 region has the DNA TGCGCCAGCAGCCAAGCGGCGGGATGGGAGGAGACCCAGTACTTC.

This clonotype was seen at least ten times. The library was prepared for alpha chains; this beta chain is a stray read, so its frequency means little. V gene TRBV5-1 combines with J gene TRBJ2-3, with D uncertain. The germline V and J ends were trimmed by 0 bases and 4 bases, with 9 bases remaining between them. CDR1 and CDR2 (germline): SGHRS, YFSETQ. This CDR3 has 14 residues. The CDR3 loop reads CASSLEWPPDTQYF. The DNA for the CDR3 is TGCGCCAGCAGCTTGGAATGGCCTCCAGATACGCAGTATTTT.

In this sample, this clonotype turned up many times. As an off-target read in a library built for alpha chains, this beta chain has a frequency of little significance. The chain uses TRBV11-3 and TRBJ2-1; D is uncertain. Trimming left V 9 bases short and J 1 base short, with 7 bases between. The CDR3 extends over 12 amino acids. Germline assignment: CDR1 SGHNT and CDR2 YENEEA. The CDR3 is CASGDSYNEQFF. The DNA of the CDR3 is TGTGCCAGTGGGGATTCCTACAATGAGCAGTTCTTC. The variable domain in full, with the rest retrieved from reference TRBV11-3 and TRBJ2-1, is EAGVVQSPRYKIIEKKQPVAFWCNPISGHNTLYWYLQNLGQGPELLIRYENEEAVDDSQLPKDRFSAERLKGVDSTLKIQPAELGDSAVYLCASGDSYNEQFFGPGTRLTVL.

This clonotype occurred many times. Found in a library prepared for alpha chains, this beta chain is an off-target read, and its abundance has little meaning. V usage is TRBV11-2 and J usage is TRBJ2-1, with 10 positions matching TRBD2. V lost 8 bases and J lost 1; bases outside the gene matches: 5. The CDR3 is made up of 15 amino acids. Looked up from germline, CDR1 is SGHAT and CDR2 is FQNNGV. CDR3 bases: TGTGCCAGCCAGGGACTAGCGTTTTCCTACAATGAGCAGTTCTTC. Translation gives CASQGLAFSYNEQFF.

In its sample, this clonotype is medium-sized. This beta chain was picked up by a library intended for alpha chains and is off target, so its count carries little meaning. The chain is built from TRBV7-9 and TRBJ1-1, with 7 nucleotides matching TRBD1. The CDR3 is 13 residues long. Germline CDR1 is SEHNR and CDR2 is FQNEAQ (reference sequence). V was clipped by 2 bases and J by 3 bases; unmatched bases: 0. CDR3 loop: CASSLTGDTEAFF. The CDR3 DNA reads as TGTGCCAGCAGCTTAACAGGGGACACTGAAGCTTTCTTT.

Within the sample, this clonotype is medium-sized. Because the library targeted alpha chains, this beta chain is an off-target read whose size means little. This sequence joins TRBV20-1 and TRBJ1-4; 9 nucleotides align to TRBD1. The J segment lost 6 bases and the V segment lost 3 bases, leaving 8 bases of the junction unmatched. The CDR3 extends over 15 amino acids. Germline V gene lookup returns CDR1 DFQATT and CDR2 SNEGSKA (reference sequence). Written as DNA, the CDR3 is TGCAGTGCTAGGCCACAGGGGGCACGGCATGAAAAACTGTTTTTT. It translates to CSARPQGARHEKLFF.

In this sample, this clonotype turned up a few times. This beta chain came through as a stray read in a library set up for alpha chains, and its size says little. The gene calls are TRBV5-5 and TRBJ1-1, with D unresolved. Germline CDR1 and CDR2: SGHKS and YYEKEE (reference sequence). Trimming left V 4 bases short and J 2 bases short, with 6 bases between. The length of the CDR3 is 12 residues. CDR3 protein: CASSPGNTEAFF. The CDR3 bases are TGTGCCAGCAGCCCAGGAAACACTGAAGCTTTCTTT.

This clonotype is judged medium-sized (0.01 to 0.1%). This beta chain is a stray read from a library made for alpha chains; its abundance is not meaningful. The V and J genes are TRBV6-1 and TRBJ1-5, with 8 bases that match TRBD1. Per the germline V gene, CDR1 is MNHNS and CDR2 is SASEGT. CDR3 length: 15 residues. Trimming at V came to 4 bases and at J to 6 bases, leaving 8 bases not matched to a gene. Here the CDR3 DNA reads TGTGCCAGCAGTGCTCGACAGGGGAAGGGTCAGCCCCAGCATTTT. As protein: CASSARQGKGQPQHF.

This clonotype came up a few times. This beta chain was picked up by a library intended for alpha chains and is off target, so its count carries little meaning. This chain joins TRBV6-1 and TRBJ2-2; a weak D match, TRBD1 (5 bases). Germline V gene data show CDR1 as MNHNS and CDR2 as SASEGT. There are 14 residues in the CDR3. With 6 bases removed from V and 1 base from J, the gap between germline ends came to 9 bases. The CDR3: CASRYRMNTGELFF. DNA for the CDR3: TGTGCCAGCAGATACAGGATGAACACCGGGGAGCTGTTTTTT.

This clonotype has at least ten counts. This beta chain is a stray read from a library made for alpha chains; its abundance is not meaningful. The chain combines TRBV18 with TRBJ1-4; D ambiguous. Germline CDR1 is KGHSH and CDR2 is LQKENI. V was shortened by 6 bases and J by 3 bases, with 14 bases between the two germline ends. This CDR3 region has 15 residues. The chain's CDR3 is CASSPQGQSNEKLFF. Here the CDR3 DNA reads TGTGCCAGCTCTCCCCAAGGGCAGTCTAATGAAAAACTGTTTTTT.

This clonotype is judged medium-sized. Found in a library prepared for alpha chains, this beta chain is an off-target read, and its abundance has little meaning. The CDR3 sequence: CASMGNSYNSPLHF. CDR3 nucleotides: TGTGCCAGCATGGGAAACTCCTATAATTCACCCCTCCACTTT. The gene calls are TRBV7-2 and TRBJ1-6; no clear D. In germline, CDR1 is SGHTA, CDR2 FQGNSA. The CDR3 spans 14 residues. The V end lost 7 bases, the J end lost 0 bases, and 7 bases lay between the germline ends.

This clonotype came up a few times. This beta chain slipped into a library made for alpha chains as a stray read, so its size is not meaningful. V and J are TRBV25-1 and TRBJ2-4; D perhaps matches TRBD1 (5 bases). The length of the CDR3 is 16 residues. CDR1 and CDR2 (germline): MGHDK, SYGVNS. The V and J ends lost 5 bases and 5 bases respectively, with 19 bases between them. The CDR3 DNA is TGTGCCAGCAGTATATCGTCCAGGGATTACGAAAACATTCAGTACTTC. Translating it yields CASSISSRDYENIQYF. Variable domain in full (rest from reference TRBV25-1 and TRBJ2-4): EADIYQTPRYLVIGTGKKITLECSQTMGHDKMYWYQQDPGMELHLIHYSYGVNSTEKGDLSSESTVSRIRTEHFPLTLESARPSHTSQYLCASSISSRDYENIQYFGAGTRLSVL.

Remarks on this clonotype: The library was prepared for alpha chains; this beta chain is a stray read, so its frequency means little. The V call is TRBV5-1, the J call TRBJ2-4; TRBD2 agrees at 9 bases. J lost 5 bases, V lost 4 bases, and 13 bases had no gene match. Germline-derived CDR1 and CDR2 are SGHRS and YFSETQ. The CDR3 runs 17 residues. Here the CDR3 reads CASSPNGRGRAENIQYF. CDR3 nucleotides: TGCGCCAGCAGCCCAAATGGGCGCGGGAGGGCCGAAAACATTCAGTACTTC.

Many counts were recorded for this clonotype. Since the library was made to target alpha chains, this beta chain is a stray read and its abundance is not meaningful. V usage is TRBV5-1 and J usage is TRBJ1-1, with 9 nucleotides matching TRBD1. After removal of 4 bases from V and 6 bases from J, the junction contained 10 bases not matched to a gene. This CDR3 comprises 15 residues. Germline CDR1 and CDR2: SGHRS and YFSETQ. The CDR3, as DNA: TGCGCCAGCAGCACCGGGACAGGGCGGCCCCCTGAAGCTTTCTTT. Amino acids: CASSTGTGRPPEAFF.

This clonotype was counted at least ten times. This beta chain is an off-target read within a library intended for alpha chains, so its frequency means little. The J gene is TRBJ2-1, the V gene TRBV28, with TRBD1 as a possible D gene (5 bases). V lost 6 bases, J lost 7 bases, and 16 bases lay in between. This CDR3 has 14 amino acids. Germline assignment: CDR1 MDHEN and CDR2 SYDVKM. This CDR3 is CASSKVARGNEQFF. The CDR3 DNA is TGTGCCAGCAGCAAGGTGGCAAGGGGAAATGAGCAGTTCTTC. Using reference TRBV28 and TRBJ2-1 for the parts outside the CDR3, the full variable domain is DVKVTQSSRYLVKRTGEKVFLECVQDMDHENMFWYRQDPGLGLRLIYFSYDVKMKEKGDIPEGYSVSREKKERFSLILESASTNQTSMYLCASSKVARGNEQFFGPGTRLTVL.

This clonotype was seen ten or more times. This beta chain is a stray sequence in a library constructed for alpha chains; its clone size is not meaningful. The chain joins TRBV5-1 to TRBJ2-2, with D tentatively TRBD1 or TRBD2 (6 bases each). Between the trimmed V and J ends, which lost 0 bases and 4 bases, there was a span of 10 bases. Germline V gene data show CDR1 as SGHRS and CDR2 as YFSETQ. The CDR3 has 15 residues. The CDR3 coding sequence is TGCGCCAGCAGCTTGGACGGGGGCGGCACCGGGGAGCTGTTTTTT. Protein sequence: CASSLDGGGTGELFF.

This clonotype came up many times. Because the library targeted alpha chains, this beta chain is an off-target read whose size means little. V usage is TRBV7-9 and J usage is TRBJ2-7; D uncertain. Trimming cost V 3 bases and J 0 bases, with 6 bases left between them. The germline V gene has CDR1 SEHNR and CDR2 FQNEAQ (reference sequence). This CDR3 contains 13 residues. CDR3 bases: TGTGCCAGCAGCTTTTACACCTCCTACGAGCAGTACTTC. Amino acids: CASSFYTSYEQYF. Complete variable domain (other parts from reference TRBV7-9 and TRBJ2-7): DTGVSQNPRHKITKRGQNVTFRCDPISEHNRLYWYRQTLGQGPEFLTYFQNEAQLEKSRLLSDRFSAERPKGSFSTLEIQRTEQGDSAMYLCASSFYTSYEQYFGPGTRLTVT.